These T cell receptor beta chains were read from a single sample in a study of technical replicates of blood from a handful of donors. Generated by immunoSEQ multiplex PCR, the TCRdb table keeps only in-frame clones and is missing some. The sample comprises more than 90,000 clones, almost 96% of which are singletons, and about 0.21% rests with the top ten. Sequenced input: T cells isolated from PBMCs. The receptors derive from a human donor in good health. CDR3s include the opening cysteine and the closing phenylalanine or tryptophan. D genes are given only for firm matches. Size is stated for part of the rows, as once, few or many counts, or as a class when the clone is expanded.

clone_size: .; j_call: TRBJ2-7; v_call: TRBV5-6; d_call: TRBD2; cdr3_aa: CASSPVSGRGYEQYF; cdr3_nt: TGTGCCAGCAGCCCCGTGAGCGGGAGGGGCTACGAGCAGTACTTC
clone_size: once; j_call: TRBJ2-2; v_call: TRBV6-1; d_call: TRBD1; cdr3_aa: CASSNRDRVSGELFF; cdr3_nt: TGTGCCAGCAGCAACCGGGACAGGGTCTCCGGGGAGCTGTTTTTT
clone_size: .; j_call: TRBJ1-1; v_call: TRBV6-1; d_call: .; cdr3_aa: CASSVGSNTEAFF; cdr3_nt: TGTGCCAGCAGCGTCGGGTCGAACACTGAAGCTTTCTTT
clone_size: .; j_call: TRBJ1-5; v_call: TRBV10-2; d_call: TRBD1; cdr3_aa: CASSPGQYSNQPQHF; cdr3_nt: TGCGCCAGCAGTCCGGGACAGTATAGCAATCAGCCCCAGCATTTT
clone_size: .; j_call: TRBJ2-7; v_call: TRBV7-9; d_call: .; cdr3_aa: CASSSQGKAYEQYF; cdr3_nt: TGTGCCAGCAGCTCCCAGGGAAAGGCCTACGAGCAGTACTTC
clone_size: few; j_call: TRBJ1-1; v_call: TRBV18; d_call: .; cdr3_aa: CASSPSAGRRNTEAFF; cdr3_nt: TGTGCCAGCTCACCTAGCGCAGGGAGGAGGAACACTGAAGCTTTCTTT
clone_size: once; j_call: TRBJ2-3; v_call: TRBV7-9; d_call: TRBD1; cdr3_aa: CASSYGTDTDTQYF; cdr3_nt: TGTGCCAGCAGCTACGGGACAGATACAGATACGCAGTATTTT
clone_size: .; j_call: TRBJ1-2; v_call: TRBV6-1; d_call: TRBD1; cdr3_aa: CASSEWTGHNYGYTF; cdr3_nt: TGTGCCAGCAGTGAGTGGACAGGGCATAACTATGGCTACACCTTC
clone_size: .; j_call: TRBJ2-5; v_call: TRBV29-1; d_call: .; cdr3_aa: CSVGGGSGEETQYF; cdr3_nt: TGCAGCGTGGGCGGAGGTAGCGGAGAAGAGACCCAGTACTTC
clone_size: .; j_call: TRBJ2-2; v_call: TRBV6-1; d_call: TRBD1; cdr3_aa: CASSEGTGAGELFF; cdr3_nt: TGTGCCAGCAGTGAAGGGACAGGGGCCGGGGAGCTGTTTTTT
clone_size: .; j_call: TRBJ2-1; v_call: TRBV5-1; d_call: TRBD2; cdr3_aa: CASTSGRVRNNEQFF; cdr3_nt: TGCGCCAGCACTAGCGGGAGGGTAAGGAACAATGAGCAGTTCTTC
clone_size: .; j_call: TRBJ1-5; v_call: TRBV27; d_call: TRBD1; cdr3_aa: CASSLTGNQPQHF; cdr3_nt: TGTGCCAGCAGTTTGACAGGGAATCAGCCCCAGCATTTT
clone_size: .; j_call: TRBJ2-5; v_call: TRBV10-3; d_call: .; cdr3_aa: CAMRFVEETQYF; cdr3_nt: TGTGCCATGCGTTTTGTAGAAGAGACCCAGTACTTC
clone_size: .; j_call: TRBJ2-3; v_call: TRBV6-5; d_call: TRBD2; cdr3_aa: CATSPGRGTADTQYF; cdr3_nt: TGTGCCACCTCCCCGGGGAGGGGTACGGCAGATACGCAGTATTTT
clone_size: .; j_call: TRBJ2-5; v_call: TRBV15; d_call: .; cdr3_aa: CATSRVGVGRDKETQYF; cdr3_nt: TGTGCCACCAGCAGAGTGGGTGTAGGACGGGACAAAGAGACCCAGTACTTC
clone_size: .; j_call: TRBJ2-1; v_call: TRBV14; d_call: .; cdr3_aa: CASSPQGLLSYNEQFF; cdr3_nt: TGTGCCAGCAGTCCACAGGGCCTCCTCTCCTACAATGAGCAGTTCTTC
clone_size: .; j_call: TRBJ1-2; v_call: TRBV11-3; d_call: .; cdr3_aa: CASSLKGAYGYTF; cdr3_nt: TGTGCCAGCAGCTTGAAGGGAGCCTATGGCTACACCTTC
clone_size: .; j_call: TRBJ1-4; v_call: TRBV19; d_call: .; cdr3_aa: CASSGGQFGEKLFF; cdr3_nt: TGTGCCAGTAGTGGAGGACAGTTCGGTGAAAAACTGTTTTTT
clone_size: .; j_call: TRBJ1-1; v_call: TRBV28; d_call: .; cdr3_aa: CASTNYGGGITEAFF; cdr3_nt: TGTGCCAGCACCAACTATGGAGGCGGTATTACTGAAGCTTTCTTT
clone_size: .; j_call: TRBJ2-2; v_call: TRBV11-3; d_call: .; cdr3_aa: CASSDYGAGTGELFF; cdr3_nt: TGTGCCAGCAGCGACTACGGTGCCGGCACCGGGGAGCTGTTTTTT
clone_size: .; j_call: TRBJ2-5; v_call: TRBV4-2; d_call: TRBD2; cdr3_aa: CASSQDRASGQETQYF; cdr3_nt: TGTGCCAGCAGCCAAGATAGGGCTAGCGGGCAAGAGACCCAGTACTTC
clone_size: .; j_call: TRBJ1-4; v_call: TRBV27; d_call: .; cdr3_aa: CASSPGREYNEKLFF; cdr3_nt: TGTGCCAGCAGCCCAGGGAGGGAGTATAATGAAAAACTGTTTTTT
clone_size: .; j_call: TRBJ2-3; v_call: TRBV27; d_call: TRBD2; cdr3_aa: CASTTSGGYTDTQYF; cdr3_nt: TGTGCCAGCACCACTAGCGGGGGGTACACAGATACGCAGTATTTT
clone_size: .; j_call: TRBJ1-1; v_call: TRBV9; d_call: .; cdr3_aa: CASSARTAGAWGTEAFF; cdr3_nt: TGTGCCAGCAGCGCCCGGACGGCAGGGGCGTGGGGCACTGAAGCTTTCTTT
clone_size: .; j_call: TRBJ2-7; v_call: TRBV27; d_call: TRBD1; cdr3_aa: CAIGGQNSYEQYF; cdr3_nt: TGTGCCATAGGGGGACAGAACTCCTACGAGCAGTACTTC
clone_size: .; j_call: TRBJ1-4; v_call: TRBV2; d_call: .; cdr3_aa: CASITENEKLFF; cdr3_nt: TGTGCCAGCATCACAGAAAATGAAAAACTGTTTTTT
clone_size: once; j_call: TRBJ1-1; v_call: TRBV7-6; d_call: .; cdr3_aa: CASSPTGLMNTEAFF; cdr3_nt: TGTGCCAGCAGCCCAACGGGACTCATGAACACTGAAGCTTTCTTT
clone_size: once; j_call: TRBJ1-1; v_call: TRBV6-5; d_call: .; cdr3_aa: CASSYSYMNTEAFF; cdr3_nt: TGTGCCAGCAGTTACTCATACATGAACACTGAAGCTTTCTTT
clone_size: .; j_call: TRBJ2-1; v_call: TRBV6-1; d_call: .; cdr3_aa: CATCYPRQAVDEQFF; cdr3_nt: TGTGCCACCTGTTATCCGAGACAGGCAGTAGATGAGCAGTTCTTC
clone_size: .; j_call: TRBJ2-3; v_call: TRBV28; d_call: TRBD2; cdr3_aa: CASSETSGRRDTQYF; cdr3_nt: TGTGCCAGCAGTGAGACTAGCGGGAGAAGAGATACGCAGTATTTT
clone_size: .; j_call: TRBJ1-4; v_call: TRBV4-1; d_call: TRBD1; cdr3_aa: CASSQERGQGKALREKLFF; cdr3_nt: TGCGCCAGCAGCCAAGAAAGGGGACAGGGGAAGGCCCTTAGAGAAAAACTGTTTTTT
clone_size: .; j_call: TRBJ1-4; v_call: TRBV6-1; d_call: TRBD1; cdr3_aa: CASSGLTGVGEKLFF; cdr3_nt: TGTGCCAGCAGTGGCCTTACAGGGGTGGGGGAAAAACTGTTTTTT
clone_size: .; j_call: TRBJ2-2; v_call: TRBV7-9; d_call: .; cdr3_aa: CASSFYNTGELFF; cdr3_nt: TGTGCCAGCAGCTTCTACAACACCGGGGAGCTGTTTTTT
clone_size: .; j_call: TRBJ1-2; v_call: TRBV19; d_call: TRBD1; cdr3_aa: CASTHDSGTAPYFYGYTF; cdr3_nt: TGTGCCAGTACACACGACTCCGGGACAGCACCCTATTTCTATGGCTACACCTTC
clone_size: .; j_call: TRBJ2-7; v_call: TRBV18; d_call: TRBD1; cdr3_aa: CASSPQGTGGTRYSYEQYF; cdr3_nt: TGTGCCAGCTCACCCCAAGGGACAGGGGGCACACGCTACTCCTACGAGCAGTACTTC
clone_size: .; j_call: TRBJ1-3; v_call: TRBV19; d_call: .; cdr3_aa: CASSTTGTRNTIYF; cdr3_nt: TGTGCCAGTAGTACGACAGGTACGAGAAACACCATATATTTT
clone_size: once; j_call: TRBJ2-2; v_call: TRBV7-9; d_call: .; cdr3_aa: CASSSQGRDGELFF; cdr3_nt: TGTGCCAGCAGCAGTCAGGGGAGAGACGGGGAGCTGTTTTTT
clone_size: .; j_call: TRBJ1-6; v_call: TRBV27; d_call: .; cdr3_aa: CASRGETDRYNSPLHF; cdr3_nt: TGTGCCAGCAGGGGGGAAACGGACAGATATAATTCACCCCTCCACTTT
clone_size: .; j_call: TRBJ2-5; v_call: TRBV18; d_call: TRBD2; cdr3_aa: CASSPAIGSTSGGETQYF; cdr3_nt: TGTGCCAGCTCACCCGCGATTGGATCAACTAGCGGGGGAGAGACCCAGTACTTC
clone_size: .; j_call: TRBJ1-1; v_call: TRBV2; d_call: .; cdr3_aa: CASTRAFF; cdr3_nt: TGTGCCAGCACTAGGGCTTTCTTT
clone_size: .; j_call: TRBJ2-1; v_call: TRBV18; d_call: .; cdr3_aa: CASSPPPGNNEQFF; cdr3_nt: TGTGCCAGCTCACCACCCCCAGGAAACAATGAGCAGTTCTTC
clone_size: .; j_call: TRBJ2-1; v_call: TRBV5-4; d_call: TRBD2; cdr3_aa: CASSFNGGAGEQFF; cdr3_nt: TGTGCCAGCAGCTTCAACGGGGGGGCCGGTGAGCAGTTCTTC